A single sample is the source of the 27 T cell receptor beta chains below, sequenced in a study of regulatory T cells in long-lasting Graves disease (dated by TCRdb to 2020 to 2023). The library was prepared using multiplex PCR. The data were produced on an Illumina HiSeq 4000. To build TCR beta libraries, CDR3 regions were amplified by Arm-PCR using iRepertoire HTBI primers. TCRdb reworked the public reads: Q25 trimming with fastp, MiXCR clone assembly, productive beta chains retained. Here each entry gathers all rows of one CDR3 protein and keeps the most common genes and DNA. The sample contains hundreds of thousands of distinct CDR3 sequences, about a fifth of them found a single time. The ten largest clones add up to under 9% of the sample. The time point label, as the study defines it: persistent/refractory GD, antithyroid drugs over 5 years with positive TRAb. For both TCR sequencing and RNA sequencing, RNA was extracted from PBMCs using TRIzol.

Sample: peripheral blood mononuclear cells (PBMCs), taken when the disease was refractory, from a patient treated with antithyroid drugs. These receptors were collected from a female donor with Graves disease.

At least ten counts were recorded for this clonotype. The CDR3 spells CASRHDALGDMNTGELFF. CDR3 DNA: TGTGCCAGCAGACACGACGCACTTGGGGACATGAACACCGGGGAGCTGTTTTTT. This chain joins TRBV6-2 or TRBV6-3 and TRBJ2-2, with a tentative D call TRBD1 (6 bases). Per the germline V gene, CDR1 is MNHEY and CDR2 is SVGEGT. The V end lost 6 bases, the J end lost 1 base, and 21 bases lay between the germline ends. This CDR3 is built from 18 residues.

This clonotype was observed a handful of times. The chain is built from TRBV6-2 or TRBV6-3 and TRBJ2-1; TRBD2 agrees at 7 bases. The germline gives CDR1 MNHEY, CDR2 SVGEGT. The CDR3 runs to 16 residues. J lost 5 bases, V lost 0 bases, and 7 bases had no gene match. Written as DNA, the CDR3 is TGTGCCAGCAGTTACTCGTTGCCGGGAGGCCACAATGAGCAGTTCTTC. It yields the protein CASSYSLPGGHNEQFF.

This chain links TRBV4-1 with TRBJ1-5; D gene uncertain. V lost 4 bases, J lost 6 bases, and 10 bases lay in between. The V gene's germline CDR1 is MGHRA and CDR2 YSYEKL. The CDR3 has 13 amino acids. The CDR3 bases are TGCGCCAGCAGCCCCCACGGTATTCAGCCCCAGCATTTT. As protein: CASSPHGIQPQHF.

This clonotype was observed a handful of times. The V and J genes are TRBV28 and TRBJ2-3; D is undetermined. This CDR3 has 16 residues. Germline lookup yields CDR1 MDHEN and CDR2 SYDVKM. Trimming left V 4 bases short and J 4 bases short, with 18 bases between. The DNA for the CDR3 is TGTGCCAGCAGTTCCCCTATGGTGGTGGGCCCAGATACGCAGTATTTT. The encoded protein is CASSSPMVVGPDTQYF.

In this sample, this clonotype turned up a few times. V and J are TRBV6-5 and TRBJ2-5, with D tentatively TRBD2 (6 bases). This CDR3 is 15 amino acids long. Germline V lookup: CDR1 MNHEY, CDR2 SVGAGI. V was trimmed by 0 bases and J by 0 bases, leaving 8 bases between them. The CDR3 bases are TGTGCCAGCAGTTACTCTGGGGGGTACCAAGAGACCCAGTACTTC. This gives the protein CASSYSGGYQETQYF.

This clonotype was detected ten times or more. The chain has TRBV27 and TRBJ1-1; D is uncertain. V lost 4 bases and J 5 bases, leaving 14 bases between the germline ends. Germline V gene lookup returns CDR1 MNHEY and CDR2 SMNVEV (reference sequence). This CDR3 has 14 amino acids. The CDR3: CASSSYNTGTEAFF. In DNA form, the CDR3 reads TGTGCCAGCAGTTCGTATAACACCGGGACTGAAGCTTTCTTT.

The rearrangement uses TRBV11-2 and TRBJ2-2; 8 bases line up with TRBD1. V lost 5 bases to trimming and J lost 4 bases; unmatched junction nucleotides: 6. This CDR3 contains 15 residues. Germline assignment: CDR1 SGHAT and CDR2 FQNNGV. CDR3 sequence (DNA): TGTGCCAGCAGCCACCGACAGGGGACCACCGGGGAGCTGTTTTTT. It codes for CASSHRQGTTGELFF. The full variable domain, completed using reference TRBV11-2 and TRBJ2-2, is EAGVAQSPRYKIIEKRQSVAFWCNPISGHATLYWYQQILGQGPKLLIQFQNNGVVDDSQLPKDRFSAERLKGVDSTLKIQPAKLEDSAVYLCASSHRQGTTGELFFGEGSRLTVL.

The chain uses TRBV27 and TRBJ1-3; D is ambiguous. CDR3 length: 15 amino acids. V lost 3 bases and J 2 bases, leaving 11 bases between the germline ends. The germline V gene encodes CDR1 MNHEY and CDR2 SMNVEV (reference sequence). In DNA form, the CDR3 reads TGTGCCAGCAGTTTGGGAAAGTCGCCTGGAAACACCATATATTTT. This encodes CASSLGKSPGNTIYF.

This rearrangement joins TRBV7-8 to TRBJ2-1; 8 nucleotides align to TRBD1. Germline V gene sequence: CDR1 SGHVS, CDR2 FQNEAQ. This CDR3 spans 14 amino acids. V lost 3 bases to trimming and J lost 7 bases; unmatched junction nucleotides: 5. As DNA, the CDR3 is TGTGCCAGCAGCTTTCGGACAGGGAGAAATGAGCAGTTCTTC. As protein: CASSFRTGRNEQFF.

In this sample, this clonotype turned up many times. The rearrangement links TRBV10-1 to TRBJ2-5; the match to TRBD1 covers 8 bases. This CDR3 region has 15 residues. V shed 0 bases, J shed 5 bases, and the junction held 5 bases outside the gene matches. From germline, CDR1 is WNHNN and CDR2 SYGVQD (reference sequence). The CDR3 bases are TGCGCCAGCAGTGAGTCGACAGGGGCAGGGGAGACCCAGTACTTC. Its protein product is CASSESTGAGETQYF.

At least ten counts were recorded for this clonotype. The chain is built from TRBV6-2 or TRBV6-3 and TRBJ1-2, with a tentative D call TRBD1 (5 bases). This CDR3 comprises 14 residues. Trimming pared 6 bases from V and 6 bases from J, leaving 17 bases between. Germline loops: CDR1 MNHEY, CDR2 SVGEGT. CDR3 protein: CASSRDGLEDGYTF. The CDR3 nucleotides read TGTGCCAGCAGCCGGGACGGCTTGGAGGATGGCTACACCTTC.

The V call is TRBV4-1, the J call TRBJ2-7; 10 bases align to TRBD1. CDR3 length: 16 residues. V lost 0 bases and J lost 4; bases outside the gene matches: 6. CDR1 and CDR2 from the germline V gene are MGHRA and YSYEKL. The CDR3 is CASSQDTGQGIYEQYF. CDR3 sequence (DNA): TGCGCCAGCAGCCAAGATACGGGACAGGGGATTTACGAGCAGTACTTC.

The chain has TRBV18 and TRBJ2-1; D may be TRBD2 (7 bases). V lost 2 bases and J lost 7, with 9 bases in between. Germline V gene sequence: CDR1 KGHSH, CDR2 LQKENI. The length of the CDR3 is 13 residues. CDR3 in amino acids: CASSPKGGNEQFF. CDR3 sequence (DNA): TGTGCCAGCTCACCAAAGGGGGGGAATGAGCAGTTCTTC.

This clonotype has only a few counts. V and J are TRBV6-9 and TRBJ2-3; 10 nucleotides align to TRBD2. This CDR3 region has 15 residues. J lost 6 bases, V lost 3 bases, and 6 bases had no gene match. Per the germline V gene, CDR1 is MNHGY and CDR2 is SVAAGI. DNA of the CDR3: TGTGCCAGCAGTTACGGACTAGCGGCTCTGGATACGCAGTATTTT. This encodes CASSYGLAALDTQYF.

This clonotype came up many times. The V gene is TRBV5-5, the J gene TRBJ2-2; 7 nucleotides align to TRBD2. Germline CDR1 SGHKS, CDR2 YYEKEE (reference sequence). The CDR3 extends over 14 amino acids. V was pared by 6 bases and J by 4 bases, with 6 bases of the junction left unmatched. CDR3 bases: TGTGCCAGCACCTGGACGGGGGGCACCGGGGAGCTGTTTTTT. It is translated as CASTWTGGTGELFF. Full variable domain (rest looked up from reference TRBV5-5 and TRBJ2-2): DAGVTQSPTHLIKTRGQQVTLRCSPISGHKSVSWYQQVLGQGPQFIFQYYEKEERGRGNFPDRFSARQFPNYSSELNVNALLLGDSALYLCASTWTGGTGELFFGEGSRLTVL.

The chain has TRBV10-3 and TRBJ1-5; TRBD1 aligns across 9 bases. The trim removed 8 bases at V and 5 bases at J, leaving 4 bases unmatched. The germline V gene encodes CDR1 ENHRY and CDR2 SYGVKD. The CDR3 is 13 amino acids. The CDR3 sequence: CAIRDREDQPQHF. As DNA, the CDR3 is TGTGCCATCCGGGACAGGGAAGATCAGCCCCAGCATTTT.

CDR3 sequence: CAILRGQSTGELFF. The DNA for the CDR3 is TGTGCTATCCTTCGGGGGCAAAGCACCGGGGAGCTGTTTTTT. The chain links TRBV7-7 to TRBJ2-2, with D perhaps TRBD1 or TRBD2 (6 bases each). The CDR3 has 14 residues. Germline-derived CDR1 and CDR2 are SSHAT and FNYEAQ (reference sequence).

This clonotype was detected a few times. The germline gene is not matched at one end of the junction; a read error may be the cause. The gene calls are TRBV12-3 or TRBV12-4 and TRBJ1-4; no clear D gene. There are 11 residues in the CDR3. CDR3 loop: CASSRGPELLF. The CDR3 DNA reads as TGTGCCAGCAGCCGCGGACCGGAACTGCTTTTT.

This clonotype was detected ten times or more. The rearrangement uses TRBV6-2 or TRBV6-3 and TRBJ2-7; tentatively, D is TRBD2 (6 bases). The V gene's germline CDR1 is MNHEY and CDR2 SVGEGT. The CDR3 has 15 residues. V lost 1 base to trimming and J lost 0 bases, with 10 bases between them. This CDR3 reads CASSYWRGNSYEQYF. CDR3 nucleotides: TGTGCCAGCAGTTACTGGAGGGGAAACTCCTACGAGCAGTACTTC.

This chain joins TRBV7-9 and TRBJ1-4; TRBD1 aligns across 8 bases. In germline, CDR1 is SEHNR, CDR2 FQNEAQ (reference sequence). The CDR3 sequence is 15 residues long. V was pared by 1 base and J by 5 bases, with 3 bases of the junction left unmatched. The CDR3 coding sequence is TGTGCCAGCAGCTTAGGGACAGGGATGAATGAAAAACTGTTTTTT. Its translation: CASSLGTGMNEKLFF.

Only a few counts were recorded for this clonotype. The J gene is TRBJ2-5, the V gene TRBV28; 10 nucleotides agree with TRBD2. The CDR3 runs 16 residues. Germline values: CDR1 MDHEN, CDR2 SYDVKM. V shed 10 bases and J 5 bases; nucleotides not matched to a gene: 16. The CDR3 DNA sequence: TGTGCCATCATACCCCGACCACTAGCGGGAAAGGAGACCCAGTACTTC. Its translation is CAIIPRPLAGKETQYF.

This rearrangement joins TRBV28 to TRBJ1-1; a weak D match, TRBD1 (6 bases). The CDR3 has 14 amino acids. V lost 5 bases and J 5 bases, leaving 15 bases between the germline ends. Germline CDR1 and CDR2: MDHEN and SYDVKM. This CDR3 reads CASSPVQGSTEAFF. For the CDR3, the DNA is TGTGCCAGCAGTCCCGTCCAGGGGAGTACTGAAGCTTTCTTT.

This clonotype was seen at least ten times. CDR3 bases: TGTGCCAGCAGTTCCGGACAGGGGGCTCAAAATTCACCCCTCCACTTT. Amino acids: CASSSGQGAQNSPLHF. J is TRBJ1-6 and V is TRBV6-2 or TRBV6-3; 11 bases match TRBD1. CDR1 is MNHEY and CDR2 is SVGEGT in the germline V gene. CDR3 length equals 16 residues. With V trimmed by 4 bases and J by 7 bases, 6 bases remained unmatched.

In its sample, this clonotype was seen many times. The genes are TRBV27 and TRBJ2-5; 8 positions agree with TRBD1. Germline V gene sequence: CDR1 MNHEY, CDR2 SMNVEV (reference sequence). The CDR3 covers 15 residues. Unmatched junction bases numbered 12, after V lost 7 bases and J lost 5 bases. The chain's CDR3 is CASTLGQGAWETQYF. The CDR3 coding sequence is TGTGCCAGCACGCTGGGGCAGGGGGCATGGGAGACCCAGTACTTC.

This clonotype was recorded at least ten times. This rearrangement joins TRBV2 to TRBJ2-7; 10 nucleotides match TRBD1. In germline, CDR1 is SNHLY, CDR2 FYNNEI. The CDR3 has 14 amino acids. The J segment lost 5 bases and the V segment lost 2 bases, leaving 3 bases of the junction unmatched. CDR3 sequence (DNA): TGTGCCAGCAGTGAATGGGACAGGGGACACGAGCAGTACTTC. This encodes CASSEWDRGHEQYF.

In regard to this clonotype: Only one base separates this from a far larger clonotype, so it likely reflects a read error. The chain employs TRBV7-8 and TRBJ1-1, with D uncertain. The germline CDR1 and CDR2 sequences are SGHVS and FQNEAQ. The length of the CDR3 is 13 residues. The CDR3 loop reads CASSRAMNTGAFF. The CDR3 DNA reads TGTGCCAGCAGCAGGGCCATGAACACTGGAGCTTTCTTT.

The V and J genes are TRBV28 and TRBJ2-1; 12 nucleotides agree with TRBD2. The CDR3 spans 16 residues. Germline values: CDR1 MDHEN, CDR2 SYDVKM. V trimming: 7 bases; J trimming: 8 bases; junction bases outside the gene matches: 12. The CDR3 DNA follows: TGTGCCAGCATTTTGAGGAGACTAGCGGGAGTTTATGAGCAGTTCTTC. This gives the protein CASILRRLAGVYEQFF.